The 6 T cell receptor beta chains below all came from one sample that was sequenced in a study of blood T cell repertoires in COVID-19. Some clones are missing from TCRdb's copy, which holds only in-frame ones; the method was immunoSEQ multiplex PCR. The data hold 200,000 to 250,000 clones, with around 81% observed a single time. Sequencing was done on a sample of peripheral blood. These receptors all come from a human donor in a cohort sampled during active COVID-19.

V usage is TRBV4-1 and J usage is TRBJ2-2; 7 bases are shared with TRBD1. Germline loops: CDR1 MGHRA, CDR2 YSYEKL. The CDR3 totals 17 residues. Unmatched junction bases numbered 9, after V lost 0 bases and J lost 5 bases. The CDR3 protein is CASSQDEGASGTGELFF. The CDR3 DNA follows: TGCGCCAGCAGCCAAGATGAGGGGGCAAGTGGAACCGGGGAGCTGTTTTTT.

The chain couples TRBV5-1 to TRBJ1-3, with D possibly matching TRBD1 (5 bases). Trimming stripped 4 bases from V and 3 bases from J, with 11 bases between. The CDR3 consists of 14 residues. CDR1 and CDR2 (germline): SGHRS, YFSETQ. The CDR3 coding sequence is TGCGCCAGCAGCATGGGCCAGGGTGGAAACACCATATATTTT. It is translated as CASSMGQGGNTIYF.

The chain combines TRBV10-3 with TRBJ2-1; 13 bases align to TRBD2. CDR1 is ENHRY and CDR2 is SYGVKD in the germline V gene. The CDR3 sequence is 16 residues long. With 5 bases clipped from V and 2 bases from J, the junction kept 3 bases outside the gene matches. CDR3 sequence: CAISKGLAGTYNEQFF. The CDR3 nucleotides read TGTGCCATCAGTAAGGGACTAGCGGGGACCTACAATGAGCAGTTCTTC.

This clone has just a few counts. The CDR3 DNA is TGTGCCAGCAGCCAAGGGAGCGCTCCCGAAAAACTGTTTTTT. Translated: CASSQGSAPEKLFF. The V call is TRBV14, the J call TRBJ1-4; D gene ambiguous. This CDR3 has 14 residues. Germline values: CDR1 SGHDN, CDR2 FVKESK. The V end lost 1 base, the J end lost 8 bases, and 11 bases lay between the germline ends.

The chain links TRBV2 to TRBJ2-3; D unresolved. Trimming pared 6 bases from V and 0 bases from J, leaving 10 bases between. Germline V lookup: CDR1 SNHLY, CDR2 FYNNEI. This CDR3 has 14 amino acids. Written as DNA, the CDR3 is TGTGCCAGCAGGGGCCCTTTTAGCACAGATACGCAGTATTTT. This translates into CASRGPFSTDTQYF.

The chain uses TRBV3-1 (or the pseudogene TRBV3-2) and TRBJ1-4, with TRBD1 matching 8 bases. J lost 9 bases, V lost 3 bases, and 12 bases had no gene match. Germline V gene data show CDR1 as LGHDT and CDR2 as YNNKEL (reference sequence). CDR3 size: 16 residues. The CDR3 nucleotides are TGTGCCAGCAGCCACAGTGCTGGGCAGGGGGCGAAAAAACTGTTTTTT. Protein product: CASSHSAGQGAKKLFF.